This T cell receptor beta chain was retrieved from a study of patients and donors after allogeneic stem cell transplantation. TCRdb reprocessed the RT-PCR reads via MiXCR and lists one record per CDR3 protein. The table records more than 850,000 distinct CDR3 sequences, under 20% of them present only once. The CDR3 loop spans 15 amino acids. Trimming at V came to 7 bases and at J to 0 bases, leaving 5 bases not matched to a gene. From germline, CDR1 is MNHNS and CDR2 SASEGT. Sequencing input: blood, either unsorted or a sorted T cell fraction (not recorded which). The receptor was isolated from a human donor who was either an allogeneic HSCT recipient or a stem cell or donor lymphocyte infusion donor (not recorded which). It is not recorded whose cells these are; they may come from a transplant donor. The J gene is TRBJ2-2, the V gene TRBV6-1, with TRBD1 matching 7 bases. The CDR3 DNA reads TGTGCCAGCACCACAGGGGCCGCGAACACCGGGGAGCTGTTTTTT. This sequence encodes CASTTGAANTGELFF.